This T cell receptor (beta chain) was documented in a study of blood T cell repertoires in COVID-19. Study at large: COVID-19 samples from acute and convalescent phases originated in the United States, Italy and Spain. PBMCs, B-cell-depleted T cells, or T cells provided the cDNA or gDNA that made up the material.

Here immunoSEQ multiplex PCR was the method, and the copy in TCRdb shows in-frame clones only, minus some. The sample lists around 250,000 clones; approximately 82% were seen once. Sequencing was performed on peripheral blood. The receptor was derived from a woman aged 80 or over with acute or convalescent COVID-19.

The CDR3 bases are TGTGCCAGCAGCCAAGAGGGACTAGCGGCGATGACAGATACGCAGTATTTT. Protein product: CASSQEGLAAMTDTQYF. The chain uses TRBV4-2 and TRBJ2-3, with 11 bases aligning to TRBD2. The CDR3 totals 17 residues. Germline V gene sequence: CDR1 LGHNA, CDR2 YNFKEQ. Trimming took 0 bases from V and 3 from J; bases not matched to a gene: 5.